This TCR beta chain was recovered during a study of beta chain features in type 1 diabetes. Across the whole study: The patients were much like the healthy donors in age, gender and cell yields. Sorted cells, approximately 100,000,000 in number, were examined across all samples.

TCRB transcripts that were expressed got sequenced, as all of the isolated RNA had been reverse transcribed. Only in-frame clones appear in the TCRdb table, and some are missing; sequencing was by immunoSEQ multiplex PCR. The table records around 200,000 clones, about 13% of them present only once. Study-level points and caveats: Among patients, naive, central memory and Treg TCRB repertoires appeared more similar than among healthy donors. Diminished insertions and augmented deletions at VDJ junctions characterized type 1 diabetes patients.

Notes on this clone: As yet, its antigen is unknown.

This TCR was recovered from a woman younger than 30 in good health. The sequencing input was central memory CD4+ T cells from blood.

CDR3 coding DNA: TGTGCCAGCAGTGGACTAGCGGGAGGGCCAGCAAAAGAGACCCAGTACTTC. Amino acid sequence: CASSGLAGGPAKETQYF. The chain employs TRBV25-1 and TRBJ2-5, with 14 bases aligning to TRBD2. V trimming: 4 bases; J trimming: 3 bases; junction bases outside the gene matches: 7. Per germline, CDR1 MGHDK and CDR2 SYGVNS. This CDR3 spans 17 amino acids.